This TCR beta chain is from a study of PD-L1 blockade in urothelial cancer. Study at large: Patients started atezolizumab around 2014, 1,200 mg intravenously every 3 weeks. Patients' prior chemotherapy regimens numbered 0 to 3. Findings and limits, study-wide: By 3 weeks, tumor-associated blood clones had expanded more in durable-benefit patients.

About this clone itself: Its specificity is unknown.

Generated by immunoSEQ multiplex PCR, the TCRdb table keeps only in-frame clones and is missing some. This table holds 85,000 to 100,000 clones, 85% to 95% found once. This TCR derives from a man in his 60s with urothelial cancer. This specimen was PBMCs, taken around atezolizumab (anti-PD-L1) treatment.

CDR3: CSATGYSNYGYTF. DNA for the CDR3: TGCAGCGCGACAGGGTATTCTAACTATGGCTACACCTTC. The rearrangement joins TRBV29-1 to TRBJ1-2; 7 bases are shared with TRBD1. The J segment lost 0 bases and the V segment lost 7 bases, leaving 5 bases of the junction unmatched. Germline assignment: CDR1 SQVTM and CDR2 ANQGSEA. CDR3 size: 13 residues.